This entry concerns a single T cell receptor beta chain. What it recognizes is unknown. No donor was unhealthy or non-Caucasian. These data originate in a study of identical twins. Each CDR3 protein gets one entry after TCRdb re-called the 5' RACE reads with MiXCR. The sample records around 490,000 distinct CDR3 sequences, approximately 20% being singletons. Study results and limitations: Fewer insertions characterized abundant cord blood beta clonotypes, whereas memory repertoires showed none.

The CDR3 loop spans 15 amino acids. Unmatched junction bases numbered 6, after V lost 3 bases and J lost 7 bases. Germline V CDR1 and CDR2: SEHNR, FQNEAQ (reference sequence). Separately, the same data were catalogued under a study of yellow fever vaccine responses in identical twins. From that second work: Twins showed a vaccine T cell response that reportedly seemed partly convergent, partly personalized.

Sequencing was done on a sample of CD4+ T cells sorted from blood. The V gene is TRBV7-9, the J gene TRBJ1-6; 7 bases map to TRBD1. This clonotype was obtained from a woman under 30 in good health. CDR3 nucleotide sequence: TGTGCCAGCAGCTTGAAGGGGGCTGGCAATTCACCCCTCCACTTT. Translation gives CASSLKGAGNSPLHF. Supplemented by reference TRBV7-9 and TRBJ1-6, the full variable domain reads DTGVSQNPRHKITKRGQNVTFRCDPISEHNRLYWYRQTLGQGPEFLTYFQNEAQLEKSRLLSDRFSAERPKGSFSTLEIQRTEQGDSAMYLCASSLKGAGNSPLHFGNGTRLTVT.